Following are 17 T cell receptor beta chains from one sample sequenced in a study of vaccination effects on CD4 cells after COVID-19. No antigens are known for them. Within the ViraFEST assay, antigen-specific CD4+ T cells underwent expansion with viral peptide pools prior to sequencing. Upon completion of 10 to 11 days in culture, CD4+ T cells were isolated. The vaccine given was either BNT162b2 or mRNA-1273, in two doses. TCRdb's table, derived via immunoSEQ multiplex PCR, lists solely in-frame clones and lacks some. The data show around 30,000 clones, about two thirds seen once. The specimen was CD4+ T cells from PBMCs cultured with SARS-CoV-2 spike peptides, collected after COVID-19 vaccination. Every receptor here comes from a human donor who received a COVID-19 vaccine.

The chain combines TRBV5-6 with TRBJ1-2; 10 bases agree with TRBD1. This CDR3 is 16 amino acids long. Germline V gene sequence: CDR1 SGHDT, CDR2 YYEEEE. Trimming cost V 0 bases and J 3 bases; bases outside gene matches: 5. The CDR3 region has the DNA TGTGCCAGCAGCTTGGCCGGGACAGGGGTTCACTATGGCTACACCTTC. Translated, it gives CASSLAGTGVHYGYTF.

The chain carries TRBV7-9 and TRBJ2-6; no clear D gene. Per germline, CDR1 SEHNR and CDR2 FQNEAQ (reference sequence). Between the trimmed V and J ends, which lost 5 bases and 0 bases, there was a span of 8 bases. The CDR3 is 15 residues long. The CDR3 here is CASSVTHSGANVLTF. CDR3 bases: TGTGCCAGCAGCGTGACCCACTCTGGGGCCAACGTCCTGACTTTC.

This clone was detected once. The chain combines TRBV4-1 with TRBJ2-1; weak D call: TRBD2 (5 bases). Germline V lookup: CDR1 MGHRA, CDR2 YSYEKL. V lost 0 bases and J 5 bases, leaving 11 bases between the germline ends. The CDR3 is 15 amino acids. The CDR3 DNA reads as TGCGCCAGCAGCCAAGATCCTACCGGGGACAATGAGCAGTTCTTC. This sequence encodes CASSQDPTGDNEQFF.

This clone came up a few times. This chain links TRBV11-2 with TRBJ2-5, with D hard to call. Trimming took 7 bases from V and 3 from J, leaving 12 bases between them. Germline lookup yields CDR1 SGHAT and CDR2 FQNNGV. The CDR3 is 13 amino acids. This CDR3 reads CASTWQRKETQYF. CDR3 coding DNA: TGTGCCAGCACCTGGCAGAGGAAAGAGACCCAGTACTTC. Drawing the rest from reference TRBV11-2 and TRBJ2-5, the complete variable domain is EAGVAQSPRYKIIEKRQSVAFWCNPISGHATLYWYQQILGQGPKLLIQFQNNGVVDDSQLPKDRFSAERLKGVDSTLKIQPAKLEDSAVYLCASTWQRKETQYFGPGTRLLVL.

The chain uses TRBV6-5 and TRBJ1-2; D may be TRBD1 (5 bases). This CDR3 has 15 residues. In germline, CDR1 is MNHEY, CDR2 SVGAGI. V lost 0 bases, J lost 8 bases, and 16 bases lay in between. CDR3 protein: CASSYSKGVWDGYTF. The CDR3 nucleotides read TGTGCCAGCAGTTACTCGAAAGGAGTCTGGGACGGCTACACCTTC.

This chain links TRBV24-1 with TRBJ2-2; D remains ambiguous. V was clipped by 4 bases and J by 7 bases, with 12 bases between them. The CDR3 runs to 14 residues. The germline CDR1 and CDR2 sequences are KGHDR and SFDVKD. The CDR3 is CATSEPLPVGELFF. In DNA form, the CDR3 reads TGTGCCACCAGTGAACCCTTGCCCGTCGGGGAGCTGTTTTTT.

This clone turned up a few times. The V gene is TRBV2, the J gene TRBJ2-7; 14 nucleotides line up with TRBD2. Germline V gene sequence: CDR1 SNHLY, CDR2 FYNNEI. The CDR3 totals 15 residues. V lost 6 bases to trimming and J lost 4 bases; unmatched junction nucleotides: 5. The CDR3 DNA follows: TGTGCCAGCAGCGCGACTAGCGGGGGGGCTTACGAGCAGTACTTC. Translation: CASSATSGGAYEQYF.

This chain links TRBV6-1 with TRBJ2-3; 7 bases align to TRBD2. The CDR3 length is 17 residues. The germline V gene has CDR1 MNHNS and CDR2 SASEGT. The V segment lost 0 bases and the J segment 6 bases; nucleotides outside the gene matches: 12. The CDR3 reads CASSEARGTPVGDTQYF. CDR3 coding DNA: TGTGCCAGCAGTGAAGCGCGGGGGACCCCGGTGGGTGATACGCAGTATTTT.

The chain recombines TRBV6-4 with TRBJ1-1; D remains ambiguous. This CDR3 spans 13 amino acids. V lost 4 bases, J lost 1 base, and 7 bases lay in between. Germline CDR1 reads MRHNA; CDR2 reads SNTAGT. The CDR3 DNA is TGTGCCAGCAGTGTGGCCGAGAACACTGAAGCTTTCTTT. Translation gives CASSVAENTEAFF.

The chain is built from TRBV18 and TRBJ2-3, with a tentative D call TRBD1 (5 bases). The V end lost 2 bases, the J end lost 0 bases, and 9 bases lay between the germline ends. CDR3 length: 15 residues. Germline CDR1 and CDR2: KGHSH and LQKENI. CDR3 bases: TGTGCCAGCTCACCATCGCAGGGTAGCACAGATACGCAGTATTTT. This translates into CASSPSQGSTDTQYF.

The chain joins TRBV25-1 to TRBJ1-2; the D is unclear. The CDR3 has 13 residues. Germline CDR1 reads MGHDK; CDR2 reads SYGVNS. Trimming shortened V by 7 bases and J by 5 bases, and 14 bases separated the two germline ends. The DNA for the CDR3 is TGTGCCAGCAAGTCGGGGTGGGGTTATGGCTACACCTTC. This encodes CASKSGWGYGYTF.

This clone has just a few counts. V and J are TRBV5-4 and TRBJ1-2; D might be TRBD1 (6 bases). With 4 bases removed from V and 7 bases from J, the gap between germline ends came to 14 bases. Germline V gene data show CDR1 as SGHNT and CDR2 as YYREEE (reference sequence). The CDR3 is 13 residues long. The CDR3 region is CASSGNRDGGYTF. CDR3 DNA sequence: TGTGCCAGCAGCGGTAACAGGGATGGTGGCTACACCTTC.

This clone came up once. The chain joins TRBV6-5 to TRBJ2-1; D perhaps matches TRBD1 (5 bases). The CDR3 sequence is 13 residues long. Germline CDR1 and CDR2: MNHEY and SVGAGI. Trimming took 4 bases from V and 6 from J, leaving 10 bases between them. In DNA, the CDR3 is TGTGCCAGCAGTTCGGCAGGGTTCAATGAGCAGTTCTTC. Translating gives CASSSAGFNEQFF.

The gene calls are TRBV2 and TRBJ2-7, with D possibly matching TRBD2 (5 bases). The CDR3 contains 12 residues. Germline assignment: CDR1 SNHLY and CDR2 FYNNEI. The V end was cut by 6 bases, the J end by 1 base, with 7 bases between. CDR3 region: CASRRESYEQYF. The CDR3 DNA follows: TGTGCCAGCAGGAGGGAATCCTACGAGCAGTACTTC.

This clone was recorded a few times. This chain joins TRBV18 and TRBJ1-5, with unresolved D. V gave up 3 bases and J gave up 4 bases, with 4 bases separating them. This CDR3 region has 12 residues. Germline CDR1 KGHSH, CDR2 LQKENI. The CDR3 is CASSPGNQPQHF. The CDR3, as DNA: TGTGCCAGCTCACCGGGGAATCAGCCCCAGCATTTT.

This sequence joins TRBV4-1 and TRBJ1-1; D may be TRBD1 (5 bases). V lost 6 bases to trimming and J lost 0 bases, with 8 bases between them. The length of the CDR3 is 13 residues. In germline, CDR1 is MGHRA, CDR2 YSYEKL. Here the CDR3 DNA reads TGCGCCAGCAGGGGGCATATGAACACTGAAGCTTTCTTT. Its translation is CASRGHMNTEAFF.

The chain has TRBV2 and TRBJ2-7; TRBD2 matches at 10 bases. The CDR3 is made up of 13 amino acids. Trimming at V came to 6 bases and at J to 4 bases, leaving 3 bases not matched to a gene. Germline assignment: CDR1 SNHLY and CDR2 FYNNEI. CDR3 DNA sequence: TGTGCCAGCAGGGGTAGCGGGAGGTACGAGCAGTACTTC. This codes for CASRGSGRYEQYF.